The source of this T cell receptor beta chain is a study of cytomegalovirus exposure and HLA in healthy donors. The length of the CDR3 is 13 residues. Germline-derived CDR1 and CDR2 are MDHEN and SYDVKM. The V and J ends lost 6 bases and 3 bases respectively, with 9 bases between them. Researchers ran the PCR with 60 Vbeta and 13 Jbeta primers. Repertoires were generated with immunoSEQ multiplex PCR, while TCRdb's copy carries only in-frame clones and drops some. The data show about 160,000 clones, over 80% seen once. This sequence joins TRBV28 and TRBJ2-1; D may be TRBD2 (5 bases). Source material: PBMCs. The source is a woman in her late teens or twenties in good health and CMV-seronegative. The DNA for the CDR3 is TGTGCCAGCAGGACCGGGGTCTACAATGAGCAGTTCTTC. This codes for CASRTGVYNEQFF.